The subject of this entry is one T cell receptor (beta chain). Repertoires were generated with immunoSEQ multiplex PCR, while TCRdb's copy carries only in-frame clones and drops some. This table holds over 150,000 clones, approximately 93% found once. The data were taken from a study of T cell responses to AZD1222 COVID-19 vaccine. The CDR3 totals 13 residues. The ends were cut back, 5 bases at V and 3 bases at J, with 10 bases in the middle. Per the germline V gene, CDR1 is SEHNR and CDR2 is FQNEAQ (reference sequence). The clonotype originates from an adult who received the AZD1222 COVID-19 vaccine. This specimen was peripheral blood, taken 28 days after the second AZD1222 dose. J is TRBJ1-2 and V is TRBV7-9; D ambiguous. CDR3 sequence: CASSPRGDYGYTF. The CDR3 coding sequence is TGTGCCAGCAGCCCCCGCGGGGACTATGGCTACACCTTC.